The 30 T cell receptor beta chains below were found in one sample sequenced in a study of cytomegalovirus exposure and HLA in healthy donors. In the PCR, 60 Vbeta and 13 Jbeta primers were used. Assay used: immunoSEQ multiplex PCR; TCRdb lists only in-frame clones, some missing. The table records 310,000 or so clones, about 87% of them present only once. Sequencing was carried out using PBMCs. Receptors were obtained from a woman aged 18-29 years in good health and CMV-seronegative.

This sequence joins TRBV18 and TRBJ1-3; TRBD1 matches at 7 bases. Germline V gene data show CDR1 as KGHSH and CDR2 as LQKENI. The CDR3 is 14 residues long. J lost 8 bases, V lost 6 bases, and 10 bases had no gene match. The chain's CDR3 is CASSTHRDSYTIYF. As DNA, the CDR3 is TGTGCCAGCTCCACCCACCGGGACAGCTACACCATATATTTT.

The rearrangement links TRBV30 to TRBJ2-1, with a tentative D call TRBD2 (5 bases). From germline, CDR1 is GTSNPN and CDR2 SVGIG (reference sequence). This CDR3 comprises 14 residues. V was clipped by 6 bases and J by 3 bases, with 15 bases between them. This CDR3 is CACIAADDYNEQFF. In nucleotides, the CDR3 is TGTGCCTGTATCGCAGCGGACGACTACAATGAGCAGTTCTTC.

The chain employs TRBV2 and TRBJ2-2; TRBD2 might be the D (6 bases). Germline V gene sequence: CDR1 SNHLY, CDR2 FYNNEI. V shed 4 bases and J shed 4 bases, with 10 bases lying between them. The CDR3 consists of 14 residues. The CDR3 sequence: CASSVERATGELFF. The CDR3 coding sequence is TGTGCCAGCAGTGTCGAGCGGGCCACCGGGGAGCTGTTTTTT.

The V and J genes are TRBV10-3 and TRBJ1-1; TRBD1 might be the D (5 bases). The germline gives CDR1 ENHRY, CDR2 SYGVKD. CDR3 length equals 13 residues. Deletions cut 4 bases from V and 3 bases from J, with 9 bases between. The CDR3, as DNA: TGTGCCATCAGTGGTACAGGTGACACTGAAGCTTTCTTT. Its protein is CAISGTGDTEAFF.

The V and J genes are TRBV6-1 and TRBJ2-1; the D gene is possibly TRBD2 (5 bases). The V gene's germline CDR1 is MNHNS and CDR2 SASEGT. V was cut by 3 bases and J by 9 bases, with 15 bases left in between. The CDR3 covers 14 residues. Here the CDR3 reads CASSDIGGGSEQFF. The CDR3 DNA sequence: TGTGCCAGCAGTGATATTGGCGGTGGGAGTGAGCAGTTCTTC.

The V and J genes are TRBV21-1 and TRBJ1-1. TRBV21-1 is labeled a pseudogene. The length of the CDR3 is 18 residues. Here the CDR3 DNA reads TGTGCCAGCAGCCTCCCCCTGGGGGGGGTCAGTGGAAACACTGAAGCTTTCTTT. Its translation is CASSLPLGGVSGNTEAFF.

The chain combines TRBV7-2 with TRBJ1-1, with TRBD1 matching over 7 bases. This CDR3 has 13 amino acids. Trimming cost V 1 base and J 9 bases; bases outside gene matches: 5. Looked up from germline, CDR1 is SGHTA and CDR2 is FQGNSA. The CDR3 nucleotides read TGTGCCAGCAGCTTAGAAGCACAGGGGCAAGCTTTCTTT. Amino acids: CASSLEAQGQAFF.

The gene calls are TRBV2 and TRBJ2-7; TRBD1 matches 8 bases. This CDR3 has 15 amino acids. V lost 6 bases and J lost 5; bases outside the gene matches: 12. Germline CDR1 reads SNHLY; CDR2 reads FYNNEI. CDR3 bases: TGTGCCAGCAGGGCGTCTCGACAGGGGACCCACGAGCAGTACTTC. As protein: CASRASRQGTHEQYF.

Here the CDR3 reads CASSLGQPTEAFF. CDR3 bases: TGTGCCAGCAGCTTGGGACAGCCAACTGAAGCTTTCTTT. This chain links TRBV11-2 with TRBJ1-1; 7 bases are a match to TRBD1. Per the germline V gene, CDR1 is SGHAT and CDR2 is FQNNGV. The length of the CDR3 is 13 residues. The J segment lost 5 bases and the V segment lost 3 bases, leaving 3 bases of the junction unmatched.

Comments on this clone: At one boundary the junction diverges from the germline segment, which might be a read error. In DNA form, the CDR3 reads TGTTCCAGCAGCCCCTTCGGGTCTATTGGAAACACCATATATTTT. Encoded protein: CSSSPFGSIGNTIYF. This chain joins TRBV7-9 and TRBJ1-3; D gene unclear. CDR1 and CDR2 (germline): SEHNR, FQNEAQ (reference sequence). CDR3 length equals 15 residues.

This chain links TRBV7-3 with TRBJ2-5; 9 nucleotides match TRBD2. CDR3 length: 19 amino acids. The ends lost 1 base at V and 0 bases at J; junction bases unmatched: 12. The germline V gene encodes CDR1 SGHTA and CDR2 FQGTGA. For the CDR3, the DNA is TGTGCCAGCAGCTTAAAGGCCCCGGGGAGCGGGGGGAACCAAGAGACCCAGTACTTC. Its protein product is CASSLKAPGSGGNQETQYF.

This clone was counted only a few times. The rearrangement joins TRBV14 to TRBJ2-5, with 8 bases aligning to TRBD1. The J call could be wrong; TRBJ2-7 is a better fit for the DNA end. The CDR3 consists of 13 residues. Germline values: CDR1 SGHDN, CDR2 FVKESK. CDR3 in DNA: TGTGCCAGCAGCCAAAACAGGGGGGACGAGCAGTACTTC. This gives the protein CASSQNRGDEQYF.

The gene calls are TRBV5-6 and TRBJ1-1; D perhaps matches TRBD1 (5 bases). The ends were cut back, 0 bases at V and 1 base at J, with 10 bases in the middle. The CDR3 is made up of 15 amino acids. Per germline, CDR1 SGHDT and CDR2 YYEEEE. The CDR3 loop reads CASSLVGGGNTEAFF. For the CDR3, the DNA is TGTGCCAGCAGCTTGGTTGGGGGGGGGAACACTGAAGCTTTCTTT. Supplemented by reference TRBV5-6 and TRBJ1-1, the full variable domain reads DAGVTQSPTHLIKTRGQQVTLRCSPKSGHDTVSWYQQALGQGPQFIFQYYEEEERQRGNFPDRFSGHQFPNYSSELNVNALLLGDSALYLCASSLVGGGNTEAFFGQGTRLTVV.

This clone appeared a few times. This rearrangement joins TRBV6-5 to TRBJ2-1; a possible D gene is TRBD1 (5 bases). The CDR3 runs to 13 residues. CDR1 and CDR2 from the germline V gene are MNHEY and SVGAGI. Trimming stripped 6 bases from V and 4 bases from J, with 10 bases between. The CDR3 spells CASRVQEYNEQFF. For the CDR3, the DNA is TGTGCCAGCAGGGTACAGGAGTACAATGAGCAGTTCTTC.

The chain is built from TRBV9 and TRBJ1-2, with no clear D. Germline V CDR1 and CDR2: SGDLS, YYNGEE. The length of the CDR3 is 14 residues. V was shortened by 4 bases and J by 0 bases, with 10 bases between the two germline ends. CDR3 region: CASSPSLPNYGYTF. CDR3 in DNA: TGTGCCAGCAGCCCCTCACTCCCTAACTATGGCTACACCTTC.

The chain couples TRBV6-1 to TRBJ1-2; the D gene is possibly TRBD1 (6 bases). The CDR3 length is 12 residues. V was trimmed by 8 bases and J by 5 bases, leaving 12 bases between them. Per germline, CDR1 MNHNS and CDR2 SASEGT. The CDR3 sequence is CASGGDTYGYTF. The CDR3 coding sequence is TGTGCCAGCGGTGGGGACACTTATGGCTACACCTTC.

The chain uses TRBV2 and TRBJ2-7, with TRBD2 identical over 8 bases. The CDR3 has 16 residues. With V trimmed by 4 bases and J by 2 bases, 10 bases remained unmatched. From germline, CDR1 is SNHLY and CDR2 FYNNEI. CDR3: CASSGAGTSGPYEQYF. In DNA, the CDR3 is TGTGCCAGCAGTGGAGCCGGGACTAGTGGTCCCTACGAGCAGTACTTC.

The rearrangement joins TRBV5-1 to TRBJ1-4; weak D call: TRBD1 (6 bases). The CDR3 is 15 residues long. V was trimmed by 1 base and J by 8 bases, leaving 15 bases between them. Germline V CDR1 and CDR2: SGHRS, YFSETQ. Here the CDR3 reads CASSLTQGKGEKLFF. In DNA form, the CDR3 reads TGCGCCAGCAGCTTGACACAGGGAAAAGGGGAAAAACTGTTTTTT. The entire variable domain, with the rest obtained from reference TRBV5-1 and TRBJ1-4, is as follows: KAGVTQTPRYLIKTRGQQVTLSCSPISGHRSVSWYQQTPGQGLQFLFEYFSETQRNKGNFPGRFSGRQFSNSRSEMNVSTLELGDSALYLCASSLTQGKGEKLFFGSGTQLSVL.

This clone was counted once. The V and J genes are TRBV6-4 and TRBJ1-1; 7 nucleotides agree with TRBD1. CDR3 size: 15 residues. V was pared by 3 bases and J by 13 bases, with 17 bases of the junction left unmatched. Germline loops: CDR1 MRHNA, CDR2 SNTAGT. Here the CDR3 reads CASSERSGPGQKVFF. For the CDR3, the DNA is TGTGCCAGCAGTGAAAGGAGTGGTCCGGGACAGAAAGTTTTCTTT.

The V and J genes are TRBV4-2 and TRBJ2-5, with 11 bases aligning to TRBD2. The CDR3 loop spans 16 amino acids. V gave up 0 bases and J gave up 3 bases; unmatched junction bases: 3. CDR1 is LGHNA and CDR2 is YNFKEQ in the germline V gene. CDR3 sequence: CASSQDLLAGEETQYF. CDR3 sequence (DNA): TGTGCCAGCAGCCAAGACTTACTAGCGGGGGAAGAGACCCAGTACTTC.

The CDR3 region is CASGLAIGELFF. The CDR3 bases are TGTGCCAGCGGGCTAGCGATCGGGGAGCTGTTTTTT. This sequence joins TRBV5-4 and TRBJ2-2, with a tentative D call TRBD2 (6 bases). The CDR3 consists of 12 residues. Germline CDR1 and CDR2: SGHNT and YYREEE (reference sequence). V was clipped by 7 bases and J by 7 bases, with 11 bases between them.

This chain connects TRBV15 to TRBJ2-3; TRBD2 is a possible D gene (6 bases). Trimming left V 3 bases short and J 2 bases short, with 12 bases between. Germline V gene data show CDR1 as LNHNV and CDR2 as YYDKDF (reference sequence). The CDR3 is 15 residues long. CDR3 protein: CATSSSGSYTDTQYF. CDR3 coding DNA: TGTGCCACCAGCAGTTCCGGGAGCTACACAGATACGCAGTATTTT.

Notes on this clone: This CDR3 is also generated by other DNA sequences in the sample. V and J are TRBV2 and TRBJ1-3; no clear D gene. The V gene lost 3 bases and the J gene lost 2 bases, with 8 bases spanning the gap. Germline loops: CDR1 SNHLY, CDR2 FYNNEI. This CDR3 is built from 14 residues. CDR3 loop: CASSEPRAGNTIYF. The CDR3 DNA follows: TGTGCCAGCAGTGAGCCTCGGGCTGGAAACACCATATATTTT.

V and J are TRBV19 and TRBJ2-6; TRBD1 matches 9 bases. The CDR3 has 19 amino acids. Unmatched junction bases numbered 7, after V lost 1 base and J lost 0 bases. Germline lookup yields CDR1 LNHDA and CDR2 SQIVND (reference sequence). The CDR3 loop is CASSIGLGQGRSGANVLTF. The CDR3 DNA sequence: TGTGCCAGTAGTATAGGGTTAGGACAGGGGCGCTCTGGGGCCAACGTCCTGACTTTC.

The chain joins TRBV27 to TRBJ1-1; D gene ambiguous. Looked up from germline, CDR1 is MNHEY and CDR2 is SMNVEV (reference sequence). Trimming stripped 7 bases from V and 6 bases from J, with 9 bases between. The CDR3 extends over 11 amino acids. The DNA of the CDR3 is TGTGCCAGCATCACCGGGTCTGAAGCTTTCTTT. Translating gives CASITGSEAFF.

This chain uses TRBV27 with TRBJ2-5; 12 bases fit TRBD1. The J call could be wrong; TRBJ2-7 is a better fit for the DNA end. The V gene's germline CDR1 is MNHEY and CDR2 SMNVEV (reference sequence). The CDR3 has 16 amino acids. DNA for the CDR3: TGTGCCAGCAGTTTACAGGGACAGGGGGCGCGGTACGAGCAGTACTTC. Translated: CASSLQGQGARYEQYF.

CDR3 protein: CASSQVWARGGNTEAFF. The CDR3 region has the DNA TGCGCCAGCAGCCAAGTATGGGCCCGTGGAGGAAACACTGAAGCTTTCTTT. This chain joins TRBV4-1 and TRBJ1-1; D is unresolved. From germline, CDR1 is MGHRA and CDR2 YSYEKL. The CDR3 contains 17 residues. V dropped 1 base and J dropped 2 bases, with 17 bases sitting between them.

CDR3 residues: CASSADRVGSTEAFF. In DNA, the CDR3 is TGTGCCAGCAGCGCCGACAGGGTCGGGAGCACTGAAGCTTTCTTT. The V and J genes are TRBV5-4 and TRBJ1-1; 7 positions agree with TRBD1. There are 15 residues in the CDR3. Germline V gene sequence: CDR1 SGHNT, CDR2 YYREEE (reference sequence). V was clipped by 4 bases and J by 4 bases; unmatched bases: 10.

The genes are TRBV15 and TRBJ1-2; 7 positions agree with TRBD1. The junction had 15 bases not matched to a gene; V was cut back by 0 bases and J by 5 bases. CDR3 size: 18 residues. CDR1 LNHNV and CDR2 YYDKDF come from the germline V gene (reference sequence). For the CDR3, the DNA is TGTGCCACCAGCAGAGATTGGATAGGAACAGGGGCTACGTATGGCTACACCTTC. Amino acids: CATSRDWIGTGATYGYTF.

J is TRBJ2-2 and V is TRBV10-1; perhaps TRBD2 as D (5 bases). The V gene's germline CDR1 is WNHNN and CDR2 SYGVQD (reference sequence). Trimming removed 2 bases from V and 5 bases from J, with 9 bases in between. The CDR3 is 14 amino acids. CDR3 bases: TGCGCCAGCAGTGAGCTATCGGGGACCGGGGAGCTGTTTTTT. Translation: CASSELSGTGELFF.